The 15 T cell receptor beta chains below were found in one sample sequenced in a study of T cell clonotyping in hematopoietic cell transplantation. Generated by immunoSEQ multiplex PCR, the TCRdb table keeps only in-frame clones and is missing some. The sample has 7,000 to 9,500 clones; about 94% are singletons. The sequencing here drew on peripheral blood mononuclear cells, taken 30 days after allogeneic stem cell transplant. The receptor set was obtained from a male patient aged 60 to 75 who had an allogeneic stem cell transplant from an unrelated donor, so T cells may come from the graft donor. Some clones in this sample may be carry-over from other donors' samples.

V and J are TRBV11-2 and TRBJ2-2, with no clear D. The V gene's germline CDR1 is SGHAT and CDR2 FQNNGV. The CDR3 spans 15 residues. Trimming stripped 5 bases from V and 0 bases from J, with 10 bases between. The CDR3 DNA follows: TGTGCCAGCAGCGGCATGAGACCGAACACCGGGGAGCTGTTTTTT. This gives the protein CASSGMRPNTGELFF.

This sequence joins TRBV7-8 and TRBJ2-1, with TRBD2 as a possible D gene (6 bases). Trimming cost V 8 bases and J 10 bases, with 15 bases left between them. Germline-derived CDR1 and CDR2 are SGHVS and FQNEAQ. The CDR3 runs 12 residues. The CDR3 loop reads CASSPNGGEQFF. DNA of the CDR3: TGTGCCAGCTCCCCCAACGGAGGGGAGCAGTTCTTC.

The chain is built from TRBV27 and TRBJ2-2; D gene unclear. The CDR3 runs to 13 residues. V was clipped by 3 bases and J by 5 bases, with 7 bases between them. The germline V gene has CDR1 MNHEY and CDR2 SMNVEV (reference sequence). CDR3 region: CASSFTGTGELFF. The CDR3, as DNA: TGTGCCAGCAGTTTTACCGGGACCGGGGAGCTGTTTTTT.

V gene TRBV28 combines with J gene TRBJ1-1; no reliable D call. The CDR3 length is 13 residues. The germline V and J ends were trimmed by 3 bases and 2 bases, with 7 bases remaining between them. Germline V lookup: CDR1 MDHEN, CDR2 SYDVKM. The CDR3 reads CASSFRFNTEAFF. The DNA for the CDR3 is TGTGCCAGCAGTTTCAGGTTTAACACTGAAGCTTTCTTT.

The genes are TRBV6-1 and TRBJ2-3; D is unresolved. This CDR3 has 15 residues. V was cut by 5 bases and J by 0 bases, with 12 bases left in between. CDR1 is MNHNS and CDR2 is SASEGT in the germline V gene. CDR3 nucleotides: TGTGCCAGCAGTAGAAGCGTATCTAGCACAGATACGCAGTATTTT. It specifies CASSRSVSSTDTQYF.

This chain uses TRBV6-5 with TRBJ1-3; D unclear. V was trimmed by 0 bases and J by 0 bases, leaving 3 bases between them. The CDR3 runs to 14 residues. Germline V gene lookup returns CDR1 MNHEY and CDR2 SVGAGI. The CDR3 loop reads CASSYSGSGNTIYF. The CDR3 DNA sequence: TGTGCCAGCAGTTACTCAGGCTCTGGAAACACCATATATTTT.

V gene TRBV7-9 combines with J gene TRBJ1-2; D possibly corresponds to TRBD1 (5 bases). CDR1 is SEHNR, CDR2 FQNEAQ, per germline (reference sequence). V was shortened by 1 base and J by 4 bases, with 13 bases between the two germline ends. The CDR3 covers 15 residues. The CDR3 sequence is CASSLGARESYGYTF. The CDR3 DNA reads TGTGCCAGCAGCTTAGGGGCCAGGGAAAGCTATGGCTACACCTTC.

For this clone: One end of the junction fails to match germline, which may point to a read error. CDR3 coding DNA: TGTGCCATCAGTTACTCGCGGGGCAGGGAAACCTACGAGCAGTACTTC. It encodes CAISYSRGRETYEQYF. The gene calls are TRBV6-5 and TRBJ2-7, with a possible D match to TRBD2 (6 bases). Germline lookup yields CDR1 MNHEY and CDR2 SVGAGI. This CDR3 spans 16 amino acids.

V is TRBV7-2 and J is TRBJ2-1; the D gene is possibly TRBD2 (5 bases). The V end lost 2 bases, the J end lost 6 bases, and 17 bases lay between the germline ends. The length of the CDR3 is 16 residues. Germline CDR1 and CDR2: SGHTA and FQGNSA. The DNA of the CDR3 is TGTGCCAGCAGCTTAAACGGGATCCTTCCTGGCAATGAGCAGTTCTTC. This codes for CASSLNGILPGNEQFF.

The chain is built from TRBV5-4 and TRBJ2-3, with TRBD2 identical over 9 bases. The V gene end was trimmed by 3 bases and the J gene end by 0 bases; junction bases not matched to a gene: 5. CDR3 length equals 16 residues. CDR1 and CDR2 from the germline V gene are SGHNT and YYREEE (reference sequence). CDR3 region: CASSSGLAGSTDTQYF. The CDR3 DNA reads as TGTGCCAGCAGCTCGGGACTAGCTGGGAGCACAGATACGCAGTATTTT.

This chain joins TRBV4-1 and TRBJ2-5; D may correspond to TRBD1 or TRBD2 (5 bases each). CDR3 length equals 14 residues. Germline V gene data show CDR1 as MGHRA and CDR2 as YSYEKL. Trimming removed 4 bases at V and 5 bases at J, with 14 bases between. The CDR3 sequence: CASSLLGVGETQYF. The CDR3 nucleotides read TGCGCCAGCAGCCTTTTGGGGGTTGGGGAGACCCAGTACTTC.

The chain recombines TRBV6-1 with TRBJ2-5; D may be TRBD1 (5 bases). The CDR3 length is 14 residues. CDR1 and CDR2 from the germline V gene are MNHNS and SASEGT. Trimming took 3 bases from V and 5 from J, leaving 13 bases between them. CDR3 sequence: CASSDQGIKETQYF. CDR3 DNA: TGTGCCAGCAGTGATCAGGGCATAAAGGAGACCCAGTACTTC.

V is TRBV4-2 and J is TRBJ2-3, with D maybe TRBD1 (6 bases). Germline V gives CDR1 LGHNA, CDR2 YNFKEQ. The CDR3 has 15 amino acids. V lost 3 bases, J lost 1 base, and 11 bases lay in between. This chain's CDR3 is CASSHYNRGTDTQYF. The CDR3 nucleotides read TGTGCCAGCAGCCATTATAACAGGGGCACAGATACGCAGTATTTT.

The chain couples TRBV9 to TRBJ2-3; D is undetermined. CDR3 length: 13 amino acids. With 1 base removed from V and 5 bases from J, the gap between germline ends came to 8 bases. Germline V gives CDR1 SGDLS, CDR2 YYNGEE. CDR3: CASSVNSRDTQYF. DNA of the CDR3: TGTGCCAGCAGCGTAAACAGCCGAGATACGCAGTATTTT. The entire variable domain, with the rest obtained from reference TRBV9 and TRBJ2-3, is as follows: DSGVTQTPKHLITATGQRVTLRCSPRSGDLSVYWYQQSLDQGLQFLIQYYNGEERAKGNILERFSAQQFPDLHSELNLSSLELGDSALYFCASSVNSRDTQYFGPGTRLTVL.

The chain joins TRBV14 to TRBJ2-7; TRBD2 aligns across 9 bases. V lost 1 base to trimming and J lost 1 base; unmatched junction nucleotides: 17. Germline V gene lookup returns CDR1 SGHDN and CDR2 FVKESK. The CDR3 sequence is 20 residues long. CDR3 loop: CASSQGEVWGGSGSSYEQYF. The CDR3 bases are TGTGCCAGCAGCCAAGGAGAGGTGTGGGGAGGTAGCGGGAGTTCCTACGAGCAGTACTTC.